Reported below is one T cell receptor (beta chain). The antigen is undetermined. Built from TCR beta cDNA, the libraries had unique molecular identifiers in them. Yield was 450,000 to 650,000 cDNA molecules from around 1 to 9.1 million T cells. Using its own MiXCR run on the PCR reads, TCRdb lists one record per CDR3 protein. This table holds about 680,000 distinct CDR3 sequences, roughly three fifths found once. Trimming at V came to 1 base and at J to 6 bases, leaving 6 bases not matched to a gene. The CDR3 totals 16 residues. Looked up from germline, CDR1 is SEHNR and CDR2 is FQNEAQ (reference sequence). The record originates from a study of post-analysis software for immune sequencing data. Overall study context: Patients with relapsing-remitting, secondary progressive and progressive-relapsing multiple sclerosis courses were all represented.

General study findings and limits: The study found TRBV5-6, TRBV5-1 and TRBV20-1 among a handful of TRBV segments more frequent in patients than controls. Samples from one preparation batch, clustered by F measure, grouped strongly together.

The specimen sequenced was blood. The chain combines TRBV7-9 with TRBJ2-1, with 10 bases matching TRBD2. The TCR sequence derives from a girl aged 2-10 years with multiple sclerosis. As DNA, the CDR3 is TGTGCCAGCAGCTTAGAAATCCAGCGGGGGGGCAATGAGCAGTTCTTC. Its protein product is CASSLEIQRGGNEQFF.